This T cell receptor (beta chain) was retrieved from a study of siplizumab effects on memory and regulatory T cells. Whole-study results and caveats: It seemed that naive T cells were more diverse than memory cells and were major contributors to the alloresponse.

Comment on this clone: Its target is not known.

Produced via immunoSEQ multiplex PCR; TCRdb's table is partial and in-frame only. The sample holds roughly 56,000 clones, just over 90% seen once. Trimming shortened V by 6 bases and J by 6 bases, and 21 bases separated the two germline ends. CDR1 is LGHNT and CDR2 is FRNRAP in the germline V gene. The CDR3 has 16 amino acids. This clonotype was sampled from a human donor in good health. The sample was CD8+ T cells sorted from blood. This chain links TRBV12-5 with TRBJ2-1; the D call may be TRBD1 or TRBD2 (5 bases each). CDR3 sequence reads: CASGNAPGRPGNEQFF. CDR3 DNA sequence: TGTGCTAGTGGAAATGCACCAGGGAGACCGGGCAATGAGCAGTTCTTC.